What follows are 5 T cell receptor beta chains derived from one specimen sequenced in a study of beta chain features in type 1 diabetes. Reverse transcription of all isolated RNA meant that expressed TCRB transcripts were sequenced. Method: immunoSEQ multiplex PCR; TCRdb's copy keeps in-frame clones and lacks some. Of approximately 200,000 clones listed, over 8.5% are singletons. Sequencing used naive CD4+ T cells from blood. The receptors here all came from a woman aged 18-29 years in good health.

There are a few counts of this clone. The chain links TRBV7-8 to TRBJ2-4; 10 positions agree with TRBD1. The CDR3 has 13 amino acids. Germline V gives CDR1 SGHVS, CDR2 FQNEAQ. V was pared by 4 bases and J by 7 bases, with 1 base of the junction left unmatched. The CDR3 nucleotides are TGTGCCAGCAGCTCGGACAGGGGGAACATTCAGTACTTC. Protein sequence: CASSSDRGNIQYF.

This clone was seen only a few times. J is TRBJ1-5 and V is TRBV6-1; 7 bases are a match to TRBD1. Per the germline V gene, CDR1 is MNHNS and CDR2 is SASEGT. V dropped 0 bases and J dropped 7; count of bases not matched to a gene: 9. This CDR3 has 16 amino acids. CDR3: CASSEAGGQVEQPQHF. CDR3 DNA: TGTGCCAGCAGTGAAGCGGGAGGACAGGTCGAACAGCCCCAGCATTTT.

This clone has a handful of counts. J is TRBJ2-1 and V is TRBV7-3, with TRBD1 identical over 10 bases. With 10 bases clipped from V and 8 bases from J, the junction kept 8 bases outside the gene matches. CDR1 and CDR2 (germline): SGHTA, FQGTGA. The CDR3 consists of 13 residues. CDR3 sequence reads: CATAGQGRDEQFF. The DNA of the CDR3 is TGTGCCACCGCGGGACAGGGGAGAGATGAGCAGTTCTTC.

The gene calls are TRBV30 and TRBJ1-5; 8 bases are a match to TRBD1. Germline-derived CDR1 and CDR2 are GTSNPN and SVGIG (reference sequence). The junction had 6 bases not matched to a gene; V was cut back by 1 base and J by 1 base. This CDR3 contains 16 residues. As DNA, the CDR3 is TGTGCCTGGAGTGGAGGACAGGGCCGGAGCAATCAGCCCCAGCATTTT. This codes for CAWSGGQGRSNQPQHF.

This clone was observed a handful of times. Sequence at one end of the junction differs from germline and may be a read error. The chain has TRBV5-1 and TRBJ2-1; 12 bases fit TRBD2. The CDR3 covers 17 residues. The germline V gene encodes CDR1 SGHRS and CDR2 YFSETQ. The CDR3 loop reads CASSLGPSGRAYNEQFF. The CDR3 nucleotides are TGCGCCAGCAGCTTGGGGCCTAGCGGGAGGGCCTATAATGAGCAGTTCTTC.